This is a list of T cell receptor beta chains from one sample in a study of T cells after yellow fever vaccination. A single record per CDR3 protein comes from TCRdb applying MiXCR to the 5' RACE reads. Found here are some 600,000 distinct CDR3 sequences, 9% to 15% of them singletons; the top ten hold more than 13%. This specimen consisted of PBMCs, obtained on the day of the yellow fever booster vaccination. These receptors were collected from a man aged 25-45 years who received the YFV17D yellow fever vaccine. Both conserved end residues are part of each CDR3. The D gene is left open where the match is weak. Clone size appears in some rows only: once, few, many, or a class for an expanded clone.

TGTGCCAGCAGTCTTCGCGGCAGAGGGATCGCTGAAGCTTTCTTT	CASSLRGRGIAEAFF	-	-	TRBV5-4	TRBJ1-1
TGTGCCAGCAGCTTCCAGGGACCCTCCTACAATGAGCAGTTCTTC	CASSFQGPSYNEQFF	few	-	TRBV7-2	TRBJ2-1
TGTGCCAGCAGCCTTACTAGGATGAACACCGGGGAGCTGTTTTTT	CASSLTRMNTGELFF	-	-	TRBV11-3	TRBJ2-2
TGTGCCAGAAGGACGAGCGCAGGGGGCTTAGGCTACAATGAGCAGTTCTTC	CARRTSAGGLGYNEQFF	-	TRBD1	TRBV5-3	TRBJ2-1
TGTGCCAGTAGTAAGGGGACACTTACCTACGAGCAGTACTTC	CASSKGTLTYEQYF	-	-	TRBV19	TRBJ2-7
TGTGCCAGGGGGGGCCGAGGGGCGGGGAACACTGAAGCTTTCTTT	CARGGRGAGNTEAFF	-	-	TRBV5-6	TRBJ1-1
TGCGCCAGCAGCTTGACCGGGACTCCGGGGGTCAATGAGCAGTTCTTC	CASSLTGTPGVNEQFF	few	-	TRBV5-1	TRBJ2-1
TGTGCCAGCAGCCCAGATAGCGGGAGGACCACAGATACGCAGTATTTT	CASSPDSGRTTDTQYF	-	TRBD2	TRBV7-3	TRBJ2-3
TGTGCCAGCAGCCATTCTTCGGTCCTATTAATCTCTGGAAACACCATATATTTT	CASSHSSVLLISGNTIYF	few	-	TRBV28	TRBJ1-3
TGTGCCAGCAGTTTATCCACGGGACAGGGGGCGCTTGGCTACACCTTC	CASSLSTGQGALGYTF	few	TRBD1	TRBV12-3/TRBV12-4	TRBJ1-2
TGTGCCAGCTATACTAGCGGGGCAGACAATGAGCAGTTCTTC	CASYTSGADNEQFF	-	TRBD2	TRBV28	TRBJ2-1
TGTGCCAGCGCCCCTCTGGGGGCGGGAACTCCAGGCGGCACCGGGGAGCTGTTTTTT	CASAPLGAGTPGGTGELFF	-	-	TRBV12-3/TRBV12-4	TRBJ2-2
TGTGCCACCAGTGATTTGGGTGGCCAGCCCCAGCATTTT	CATSDLGGQPQHF	few	-	TRBV24-1	TRBJ1-5
TGCAGTGCTAGTTCCCTAGCGATTAGCACAGATACGCAGTATTTT	CSASSLAISTDTQYF	-	-	TRBV20-1	TRBJ2-3
TGTGCCAGCAGTCCCCTAGCGGGAGGAGAGACCCAGTACTTC	CASSPLAGGETQYF	many	TRBD2	TRBV12-3/TRBV12-4	TRBJ2-5
TGTGCCAGCAGTTACTCGGGGACAGGGGACTCTGGGGCCAACGTCCTGACTTTC	CASSYSGTGDSGANVLTF	-	TRBD1	TRBV6-5	TRBJ2-6
TGCGCCAGCAGCCAAGGCGAGTGGAGCTGCTACAATGAGCAGTTCTTC	CASSQGEWSCYNEQFF	once	-	TRBV4-1	TRBJ2-1
TGTGCCCTCCCTCACAGCGGGAGCAGTGAGCAGTTCTTC	CALPHSGSSEQFF	few	TRBD2	TRBV7-9	TRBJ2-1
TGTGCCAGCAGCTTATCTAAATACGAGCAGTACTTC	CASSLSKYEQYF	few	-	TRBV7-2	TRBJ2-7
TGTGCCAGCAAGAGAGGTCTAGCGGACAATTACGAGCAGTACTTC	CASKRGLADNYEQYF	-	TRBD2	TRBV11-2	TRBJ2-7
TGCAGTGCGTGGACTACAACCTACGAGCAGTACTTC	CSAWTTTYEQYF	many	-	TRBV20-1	TRBJ2-7
TGCAGTGCTAGCACCCCTAGCGGGTTGAGCTCCTACGAGCAGTACTTC	CSASTPSGLSSYEQYF	few	TRBD2	TRBV20-1	TRBJ2-7
TGCGCCAGCAGCCGAACTGACAACTCTTACAATGAGCAGTTCTTC	CASSRTDNSYNEQFF	-	-	TRBV5-1	TRBJ2-1
TGTGCCAGCAGTGGGGCGGGAGGTACGGGTACAGATACGCAGTATTTT	CASSGAGGTGTDTQYF	many	TRBD2	TRBV27	TRBJ2-3
TGTGCCAGCAGCAAATGCCTAGTTCCAGAGACCCAGTACTTC	CASSKCLVPETQYF	few	-	TRBV21-1	TRBJ2-5
TGCAGTGCTCTTCTAGCGGGAAATTACAATGAGCAGTTCTTC	CSALLAGNYNEQFF	-	TRBD2	TRBV20-1	TRBJ2-1
TGTGCCATCACCGCGGCACAGGGAATGGGAGATACGCAGTATTTT	CAITAAQGMGDTQYF	few	-	TRBV10-3	TRBJ2-3
TGTGCCTTCGGGACCCAAGAGACCCAGTACTTC	CAFGTQETQYF	few	-	TRBV30	TRBJ2-5
TGTGCTAGCAGCCCTGTGACTCACAGGGGTGAGCAGTTCTTC	CASSPVTHRGEQFF	few	TRBD1	TRBV7-7	TRBJ2-1
TGCAGCATGAGGACAGGGGAGAGGGCTGAAGCTTTCTTT	CSMRTGERAEAFF	-	TRBD1	TRBV29-1	TRBJ1-1
TGTGCCAGCTCACCCGGGGGCGAGAACACTGAAGCTTTCTTT	CASSPGGENTEAFF	-	-	TRBV18	TRBJ1-1
TGCAGTGCGTCGGGTTTAGCGAGGGCAGATACGCAGTATTTT	CSASGLARADTQYF	-	-	TRBV20-1	TRBJ2-3
TGCAGCGTCGTCCAGATGGAGACCCAGTACTTC	CSVVQMETQYF	few	-	TRBV29-1	TRBJ2-5
TGTGCCAGCAGCGCCGGCGGGACTAGCGGGAGGGCCGCCGGGGAGCTGTTTTTT	CASSAGGTSGRAAGELFF	few	TRBD2	TRBV5-6	TRBJ2-2
TGCGCCAGCAGCCAAGATATAGAGATGAACACTGAAGCTTTCTTT	CASSQDIEMNTEAFF	-	-	TRBV4-3	TRBJ1-1
TGTGCCTTGAACGGGGCGGCTAACTATGGCTACACCTTC	CALNGAANYGYTF	few	-	TRBV30	TRBJ1-2
TGTGCCAGCAGCTCCGGACAGGGATTTTCCGGGGCCAACGTCCTGACTTTC	CASSSGQGFSGANVLTF	-	TRBD1	TRBV7-2	TRBJ2-6
TGTGCCAGCAGTGATATCCCCCGGGGCGGGGACACTGGGGCCAACGTCCTGACTTTC	CASSDIPRGGDTGANVLTF	few	-	TRBV2	TRBJ2-6
TGTGCCATCAGCCGACAGGGGGTACTCAATGAGCAGTTCTTC	CAISRQGVLNEQFF	-	TRBD1	TRBV10-3	TRBJ2-1
TGTGCCAGCAGCCGAGACAGGGAGAACACTGAAGCTTTCTTT	CASSRDRENTEAFF	few	TRBD1	TRBV14	TRBJ1-1
TGTGCCATCAGTGCCGGGACAGGGTACAATGAGCAGTTCTTC	CAISAGTGYNEQFF	-	TRBD1	TRBV10-3	TRBJ2-1
TGCGCCAGCAGCCAAGAAATGGCGGATTTCTCTGGAAACACCATATATTTT	CASSQEMADFSGNTIYF	-	-	TRBV4-3	TRBJ1-3
TGTGCCAGCAGCCAAGGTCACGTCGGCACCGGGGAGCTGTTTTTT	CASSQGHVGTGELFF	-	-	TRBV7-3	TRBJ2-2
TGTGCCAGCTGGAGAGGGGACTCCTACAATGAGCAGTTCTTC	CASWRGDSYNEQFF	few	-	TRBV6-1	TRBJ2-1
TGTGCCAGCAGCTTGCCAGGGAAGGACACCGGGGAGCTGTTTTTT	CASSLPGKDTGELFF	many	-	TRBV5-8	TRBJ2-2
TGCGCCAGCAGCCCCGGGGACAATATTTGGGGTTTGGAGACCCAGTACTTC	CASSPGDNIWGLETQYF	few	-	TRBV4-3	TRBJ2-5
TGTGCCAGCAGCTTAGGGCGCGGGGATGAAAAACTGTTTTTT	CASSLGRGDEKLFF	-	-	TRBV7-2	TRBJ1-4
TGTGCCAGCAGCTTGCGGGGACAGGGTTCGTATGAGCAGTTCTTC	CASSLRGQGSYEQFF	few	TRBD1	TRBV5-6	TRBJ2-1
TGTGCCAGCAGCGAACAGCTGGGAGGGGGGTCCAATGAGCAGTTCTTC	CASSEQLGGGSNEQFF	few	-	TRBV7-9	TRBJ2-1
TGTGCCAGCAGCCAAGGACTAGCAGCTGGGGATACGCAGTATTTT	CASSQGLAAGDTQYF	-	TRBD2	TRBV7-6	TRBJ2-3
TGTGCCAGCAGCGTAAAGACAGGGTTAGTTACTGAAGCTTTCTTT	CASSVKTGLVTEAFF	few	TRBD1	TRBV7-2	TRBJ1-1
TGCAGTGCTCTAGGACGGCAGGGGACCTACGAGCAGTACTTC	CSALGRQGTYEQYF	few	-	TRBV20-1	TRBJ2-7
TGTGCCAGCAGCCAGGTCTACAATCAGCCCCAGCATTTT	CASSQVYNQPQHF	few	-	TRBV7-2	TRBJ1-5
TGTGCCAGCAGCCGGTCTCACCTCCGGACTAGCGGGCGAAACGAGCAGTACTTC	CASSRSHLRTSGRNEQYF	-	TRBD2	TRBV3-1	TRBJ2-7
TGTGCCAGCATCCTGACTTGGGGCGGGACAGCCCCAGATACGCAGTATTTT	CASILTWGGTAPDTQYF	few	-	TRBV11-2	TRBJ2-3
TGTGCCAGCAGCTTGGAAGGGCCTAGGGAGTTCTTC	CASSLEGPREFF	-	-	TRBV5-8	TRBJ2-1
TGTGCCAGCAGCCCCCCATCCTCCGGGGCAGGGGAGACCCAGTACTTC	CASSPPSSGAGETQYF	-	-	TRBV9	TRBJ2-5
TGCGCCAGCAGCTTGGAGTTGGCATCTGGGTATGAGCAGTTCTTC	CASSLELASGYEQFF	few	-	TRBV5-1	TRBJ2-1